A single TCR beta chain is shown here with its context. Its antigen remains unknown. The CDR3 goes on 3 residues after the read ends, and that part is filled in from the germline J gene. Each participant carried one incident cervical HPV16 infection only. MY09/MY11 PCR detected cervical HPV DNA; dot-blot assigned genotypes. The data are from a study of T cells in women clearing cervical HPV infection. Study-level points and caveats: Cases carried less TRBV6-7 than controls: approximately 0.1% versus 0.16%. CIN3+ cases had significantly higher TCR richness than controls; evenness did not differ.

Measured with immunoSEQ multiplex PCR; TCRdb has only the in-frame clones, and not every one. The ten most abundant clones cover about 8.1% of a sample with roughly 30,000 clones. The CDR3 has 15 amino acids. The germline CDR1 and CDR2 sequences are SGHDT and YYEEEE. V was clipped by 4 bases and J by 6 bases; unmatched bases: 7. The receptor was derived from a woman aged 18-70 years with a cervical HPV16 infection that either progressed to CIN3+ or cleared (not recorded which). Sequenced material: blood buffy coat. The rearrangement links TRBV5-6 to TRBJ2-1; 10 bases align to TRBD1. The CDR3 bases that were read are TGTGCCAGCAGCACCGGGACAGGGGTGTTCAATGAG. It yields the protein CASSTGTGVFNE. The complete CDR3 protein is CASSTGTGVFNEQFF.